This TCR beta chain came from a study of T cell repertoires and HLA-DP antigens. Whole-study context: Pre-culture CD4+ samples used about 1,200 ng DNA versus 200 to 250 ng for CD137+CD4+ sorts.

Measured with immunoSEQ multiplex PCR; TCRdb has only the in-frame clones, and not every one. Among some 89,000 clones listed, approximately 86% were seen once. J lost 9 bases, V lost 7 bases, and 10 bases had no gene match. This CDR3 has 15 amino acids. CDR1 and CDR2 from the germline V gene are MNHEY and SVGAGI. For this clone: Antigen: not known.

The clonotype comes from a man over 45 in good health and CMV-seronegative. V is TRBV6-5 and J is TRBJ2-1, with TRBD2 matching over 12 bases. Sequencing used CD4+ T cells from PBMCs. Here the CDR3 reads CASTPLAGGPLEQFF. For the CDR3, the DNA is TGTGCCAGCACCCCCCTAGCGGGAGGGCCGCTTGAGCAGTTCTTC.